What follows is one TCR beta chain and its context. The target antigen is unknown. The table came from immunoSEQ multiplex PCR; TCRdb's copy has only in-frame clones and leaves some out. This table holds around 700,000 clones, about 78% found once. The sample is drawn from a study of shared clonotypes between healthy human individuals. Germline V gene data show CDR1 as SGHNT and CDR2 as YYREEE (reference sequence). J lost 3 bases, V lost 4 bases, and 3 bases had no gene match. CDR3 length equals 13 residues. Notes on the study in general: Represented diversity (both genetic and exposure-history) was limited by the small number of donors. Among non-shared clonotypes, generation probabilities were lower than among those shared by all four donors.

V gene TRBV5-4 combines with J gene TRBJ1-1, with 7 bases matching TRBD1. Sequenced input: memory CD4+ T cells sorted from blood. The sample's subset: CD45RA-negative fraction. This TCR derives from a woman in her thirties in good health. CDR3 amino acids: CASSGTGDTEAFF. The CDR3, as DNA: TGTGCCAGCAGCGGAACAGGGGACACTGAAGCTTTCTTT.